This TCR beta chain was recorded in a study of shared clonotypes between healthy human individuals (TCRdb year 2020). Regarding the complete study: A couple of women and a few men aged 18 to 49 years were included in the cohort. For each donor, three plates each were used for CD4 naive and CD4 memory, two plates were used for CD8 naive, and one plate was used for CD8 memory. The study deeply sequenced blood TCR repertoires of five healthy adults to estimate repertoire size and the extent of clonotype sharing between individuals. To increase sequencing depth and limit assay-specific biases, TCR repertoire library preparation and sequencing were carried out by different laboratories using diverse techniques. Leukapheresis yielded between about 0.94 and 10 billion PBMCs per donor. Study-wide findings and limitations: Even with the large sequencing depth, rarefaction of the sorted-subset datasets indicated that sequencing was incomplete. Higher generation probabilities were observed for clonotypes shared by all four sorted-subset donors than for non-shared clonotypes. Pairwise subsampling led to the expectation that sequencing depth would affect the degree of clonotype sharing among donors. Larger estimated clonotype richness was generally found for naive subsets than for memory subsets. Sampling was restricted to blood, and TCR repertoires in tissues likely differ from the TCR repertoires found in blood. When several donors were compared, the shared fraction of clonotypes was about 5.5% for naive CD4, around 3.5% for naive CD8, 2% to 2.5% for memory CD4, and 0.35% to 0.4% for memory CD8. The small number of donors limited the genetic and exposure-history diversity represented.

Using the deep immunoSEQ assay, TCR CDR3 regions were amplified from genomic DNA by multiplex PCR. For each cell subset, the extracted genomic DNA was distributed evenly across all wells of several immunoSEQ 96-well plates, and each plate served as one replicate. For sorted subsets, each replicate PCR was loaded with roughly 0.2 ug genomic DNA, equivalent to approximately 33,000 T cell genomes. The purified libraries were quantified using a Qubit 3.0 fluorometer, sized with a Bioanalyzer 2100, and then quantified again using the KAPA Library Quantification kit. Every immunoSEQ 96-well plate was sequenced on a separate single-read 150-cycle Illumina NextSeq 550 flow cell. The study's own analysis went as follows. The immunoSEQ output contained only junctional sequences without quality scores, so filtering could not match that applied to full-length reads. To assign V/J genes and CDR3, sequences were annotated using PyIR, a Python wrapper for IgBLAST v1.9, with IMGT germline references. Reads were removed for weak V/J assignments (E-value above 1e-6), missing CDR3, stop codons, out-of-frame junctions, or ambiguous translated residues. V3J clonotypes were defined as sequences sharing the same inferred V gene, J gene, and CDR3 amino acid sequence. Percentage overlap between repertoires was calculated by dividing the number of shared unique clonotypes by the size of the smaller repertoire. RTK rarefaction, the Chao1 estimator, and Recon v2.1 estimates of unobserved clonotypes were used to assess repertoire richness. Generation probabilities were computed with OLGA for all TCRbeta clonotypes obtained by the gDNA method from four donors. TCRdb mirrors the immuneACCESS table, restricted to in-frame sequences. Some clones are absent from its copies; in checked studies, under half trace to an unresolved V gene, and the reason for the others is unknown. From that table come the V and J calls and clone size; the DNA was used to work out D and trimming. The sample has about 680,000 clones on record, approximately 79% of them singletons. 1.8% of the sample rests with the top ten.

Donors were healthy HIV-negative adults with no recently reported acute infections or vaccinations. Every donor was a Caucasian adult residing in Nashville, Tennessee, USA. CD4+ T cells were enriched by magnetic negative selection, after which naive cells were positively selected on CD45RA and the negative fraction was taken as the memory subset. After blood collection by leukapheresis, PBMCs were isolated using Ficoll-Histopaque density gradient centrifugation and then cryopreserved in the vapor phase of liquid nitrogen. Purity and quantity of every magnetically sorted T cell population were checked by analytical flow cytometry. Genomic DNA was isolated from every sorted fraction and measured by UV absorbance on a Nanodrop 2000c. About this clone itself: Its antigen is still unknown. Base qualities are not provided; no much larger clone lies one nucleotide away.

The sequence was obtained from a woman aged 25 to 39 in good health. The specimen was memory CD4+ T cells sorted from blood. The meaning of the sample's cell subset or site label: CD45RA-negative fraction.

At the DNA level, the sequence is TGTGCCAGCAGCTACGGGGGGAATGAAAAACTGTTTTTT. Translation gives CASSYGGNEKLFF. This sequence uses TRBV28 and TRBJ1-4, and perhaps TRBD1 as D gene, on 5 matching bases. From its cysteine to its phenylalanine, the CDR3 spans 13 amino acids. Just CDR3 DNA is preserved here, 39 bases in frame from base 1. Trimming costs V 6 bases and J 5 bases, and their ends lie 10 bases apart. Looking up the germline V gene yields CDR1 MDHEN and CDR2 SYDVKM.